Reported below is one T cell receptor (beta chain). Thyroid surgery was preceded by no treatment in any patient. This specimen belongs to a study of metastatic and nonmetastatic thyroid tumors. TCRdb reprocessed the PCR reads using MiXCR. The data show 5,500 to 7,000 clones, roughly 30% seen once. The TCR was taken from a female donor with papillary thyroid cancer or a benign thyroid nodule (not recorded which). Some clones in this sample may be carry-over from other donors' samples. Sequencing was performed on adjacent normal tissue.

Written as DNA, the CDR3 is TGTGCCAGTAGTATATCACCTCGACGAGACAGGGGAGAGACCCAGTACTTC. Amino acid sequence: CASSISPRRDRGETQYF. This chain connects TRBV19 to TRBJ2-5; TRBD1 matches 8 bases. The V gene's germline CDR1 is LNHDA and CDR2 SQIVND (reference sequence). V shed 2 bases, J shed 4 bases, and the junction held 12 bases outside the gene matches. The CDR3 extends over 17 amino acids.